The rows below give T cell receptor beta chains drawn from one sample of a study of OX40 agonist ivuxolimab in advanced cancers. Libraries were prepared by immunoSEQ multiplex PCR; TCRdb keeps only in-frame clonotypes and omits some of them. Of roughly 90,000 clones in the sample, about nine tenths were seen once. The sequences come from CD4+ or CD8+ T cells sorted from blood, collected in a trial of the OX40 agonist ivuxolimab. These receptors were taken from an adult with an advanced solid tumor such as melanoma, head and neck, liver or kidney cancer. Each CDR3 is given without its conserved first and last residue.

V gene | CDR3 protein
TRBV18 | ASSGQESTDTQY
TRBV5-1 | ASSLGGSTDTQY
TRBV7-2 | ASSLEVAGGNNEQF
TRBV18 | ASSPREGTGETQY
TRBV7-2 | ASSYKAGPFDEQF
TRBV7-3 | ASSSGAVQGETQY
TRBV11-2 | ASSLALQETQY
TRBV20-1 | SARLYEQY
TRBV7-2 | ASSQSLQQY
TRBV28 | ASSYNPTQSRANVLT
TRBV27 | ASSFLPRGNNEQF
TRBV6-6 | ASGSSGRAEETQY
TRBV19 | ASSAGHSNQPQH
TRBV10-3 | AISESKITDTQY
TRBV18 | ASSLGLSSYNEQF
TRBV7-8 | ASSLALRSGLASYNEQF
TRBV13 | ASSLAQGVDTQY
TRBV11-1 | ASGTSGSQETQY
TRBV18 | ASSPLGQDGDTEAF
TRBV7-2 | ASSLEGAGGFNYGYT
TRBV5-1 | ASSYLAGGTYEQY
TRBV28 | ASSLLDPRYEQY
TRBV30 | AWRGRGRDTGELF
TRBV28 | ASNAAGQPQH
TRBV5-1 | ASRQENEKLF